The clone carrying this T cell receptor beta chain was found once. Source study methods: Reference gene primer amplification yielded estimated nucleated cell counts. Profiling relied on immunoSEQ multiplex PCR, and the TCRdb table lists in-frame clones only, not all of them. The V and J calls and clone size come from that table; D and trimming were worked out from the DNA. This table has over 120,000 clones, 85% appearing once. These data come from a study of blood T cell repertoires in COVID-19. Overall study context: Whether acute or convalescent, the COVID-19 samples came from the United States, Italy and Spain. PBMCs, B-cell-depleted T cells, or T cells were the source of the cDNA or gDNA that made up the material.

The sequence derives from a human donor with acute or convalescent COVID-19. The donor label of this sample is uncertain. Sequenced input: peripheral blood.

The chain's CDR3 is CASSQLARGYNEQFF. CDR3 nucleotide sequence: TGTGCCAGCAGCCAACTAGCACGGGGATACAATGAGCAGTTCTTC. This chain connects TRBV7-3 to TRBJ2-1; a possible D gene is TRBD2 (6 bases). This CDR3 region has 15 residues. V was shortened by 5 bases and J by 4 bases, with 15 bases between the two germline ends. The germline gives CDR1 SGHTA, CDR2 FQGTGA.